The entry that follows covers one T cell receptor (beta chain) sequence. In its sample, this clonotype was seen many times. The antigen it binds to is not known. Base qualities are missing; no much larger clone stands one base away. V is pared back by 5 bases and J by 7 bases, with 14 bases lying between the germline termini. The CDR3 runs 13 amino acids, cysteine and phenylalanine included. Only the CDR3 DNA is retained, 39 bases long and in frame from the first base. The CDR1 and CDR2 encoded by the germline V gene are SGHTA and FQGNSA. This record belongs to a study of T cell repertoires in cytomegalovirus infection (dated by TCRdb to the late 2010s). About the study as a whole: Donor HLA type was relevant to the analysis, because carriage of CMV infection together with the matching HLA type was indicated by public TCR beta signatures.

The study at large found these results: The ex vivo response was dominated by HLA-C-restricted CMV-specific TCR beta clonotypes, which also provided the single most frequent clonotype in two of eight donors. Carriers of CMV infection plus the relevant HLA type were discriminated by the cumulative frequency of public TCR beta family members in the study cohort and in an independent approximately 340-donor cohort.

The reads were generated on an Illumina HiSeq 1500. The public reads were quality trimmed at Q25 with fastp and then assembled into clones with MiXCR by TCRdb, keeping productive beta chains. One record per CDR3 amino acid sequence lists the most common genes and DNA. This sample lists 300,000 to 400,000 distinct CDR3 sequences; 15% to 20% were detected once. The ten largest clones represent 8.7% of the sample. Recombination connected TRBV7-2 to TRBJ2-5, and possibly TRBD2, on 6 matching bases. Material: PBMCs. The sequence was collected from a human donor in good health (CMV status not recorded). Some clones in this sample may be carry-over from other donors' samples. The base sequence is TGTGCCAGCAGCACCGACATGGGGGGGACCCAGTACTTC. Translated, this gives CASSTDMGGTQYF.